The present TCR beta chain was sequenced within a study of T cell responses to AZD1222 COVID-19 vaccine (dated by TCRdb to the early 2020s). For the wider study: AZD1222 recipients with second doses at about 4 weeks or about 12 weeks were pooled, because spike-specific TCR depth and breadth did not differ between schedules. TCR sequencing was performed for roughly 250 trial participants, of whom roughly 200 were given two doses of AZD1222 and around 26 were given two doses of MenACWY control vaccine. Trial participants were enrolled by age into 18-55, 56-69 and 70-plus year subgroups, with roughly 160, 29 and 62 TCR-sequenced participants respectively.

The CDR3 regions of human TCRbeta chains were subjected to immunosequencing. The source study handled its data this way. TCRs in the repertoires were matched against a reference library of SARS-CoV-2-specific TCRs that had been generated with the MIRA antigen-specificity platform. Breadth meant the fraction of unique TCRs that were SARS-CoV-2-associated, whereas depth meant the fraction of total T cells that were SARS-CoV-2-associated. Using the MIRA data, each spike-specific TCR was mapped to the spike region that the TCR reacts to and placed in a CD4 or CD8 class. Log10-transformed breadth and depth values were compared by one-way ANOVA with Sidak's multiple comparisons tests. TCRdb carries this immuneACCESS record with in-frame sequences only. Its versions omit some clonotypes, under half of them owing to an unresolved V gene in the studies checked, with the rest unexplained. The V and J calls and clone size come from that table; D and trimming were worked out from the DNA. In this sample the table shows about 120,000 clones, 80% to 90% of which occur a single time. The biggest ten clones account for about 10% of the sample.

Overall results and qualifications from the work: Conclusions about previously exposed vaccinees were limited because only six AZD1222 recipients were SARS-CoV-2 seropositive at baseline. Epitopes outside the regions mutated in the B.1.351 and B.1.1.7 variants were reportedly recognized by nearly half of the unique spike-specific TCRs. Because no day 14 peak-response samples were available, repertoires were characterized only after the peak T cell response. The 56-69-year group was small, and its depth increase did not reach significance, likely because of low power. After two AZD1222 doses, spike-specific TCR breadth and depth were significantly higher than at day 0 and than in MenACWY recipients. Most participants were white British and females outnumbered males, and the authors suggested that clonal diversity may have been underestimated. CD4 TCRs associated with the vaccine covered the entire spike protein, and the dominant responses were in regions 160-218 and 743-854.

Note on this clone: Its antigen has not been determined. Base qualities are missing; no much larger clone stands one base away.

The sample's time point label, decoded: baseline before first vaccination. The vaccinee samples were drawn from two UK trials, COV001 and COV002, one of which was a single-blind randomized controlled phase 2/3 trial testing AZD1222 (ChAdOx1 nCoV-19) in healthy adults. For TCRbeta chain sequencing, PBMC samples from trial participants were taken at day 0 and at day 28 after the second dose. The CDR3 holds 12 amino acids from the cysteine to the phenylalanine. Only the CDR3 part of the read is kept: 36 bases, read in frame from the first base. V is cut by 6 bases and J by 1 base, and the space between the germline ends is 6 bases.

The sequences come from peripheral blood, collected on day 0 of AZD1222 vaccination. The receptor was derived from an adult in good health. The chain is assembled from TRBV12-3 or TRBV12-4 and TRBJ2-5; TRBD2 might be the D gene, on 6 matching bases. Here the CDR3 is given as CASRLAQETQYF. Here is the DNA: TGTGCCAGCAGACTAGCCCAAGAGACCCAGTACTTC.